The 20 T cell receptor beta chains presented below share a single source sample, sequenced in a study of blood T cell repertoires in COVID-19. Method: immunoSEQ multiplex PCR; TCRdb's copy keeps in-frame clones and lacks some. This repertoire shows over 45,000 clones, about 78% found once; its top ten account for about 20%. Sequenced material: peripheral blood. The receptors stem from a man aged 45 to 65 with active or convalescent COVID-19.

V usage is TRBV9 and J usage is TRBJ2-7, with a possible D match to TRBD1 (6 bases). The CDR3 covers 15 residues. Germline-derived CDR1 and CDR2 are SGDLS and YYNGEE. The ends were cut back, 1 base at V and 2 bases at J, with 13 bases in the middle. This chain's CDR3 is CASSVTAGETYEQYF. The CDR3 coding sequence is TGTGCCAGCAGCGTAACGGCAGGGGAGACCTACGAGCAGTACTTC.

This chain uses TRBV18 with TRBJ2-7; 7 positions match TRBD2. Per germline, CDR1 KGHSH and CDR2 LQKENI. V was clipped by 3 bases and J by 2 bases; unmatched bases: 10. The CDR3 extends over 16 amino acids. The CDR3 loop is CASSPLTASGAYEQYF. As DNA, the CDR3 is TGTGCCAGCTCACCTTTGACGGCTAGCGGTGCCTACGAGCAGTACTTC. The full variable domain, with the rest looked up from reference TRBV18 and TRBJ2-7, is NAGVMQNPRHLVRRRGQEARLRCSPMKGHSHVYWYRQLPEEGLKFMVYLQKENIIDESGMPKERFSAEFPKEGPSILRIQQVVRGDSAAYFCASSPLTASGAYEQYFGPGTRLTVT.

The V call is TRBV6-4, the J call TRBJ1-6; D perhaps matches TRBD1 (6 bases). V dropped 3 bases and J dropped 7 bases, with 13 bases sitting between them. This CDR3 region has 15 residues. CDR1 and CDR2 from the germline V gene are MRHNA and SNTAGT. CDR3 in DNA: TGTGCCAGCAGTGAGAGTGGGGGCGCGAATTCACCCCTCCACTTT. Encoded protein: CASSESGGANSPLHF.

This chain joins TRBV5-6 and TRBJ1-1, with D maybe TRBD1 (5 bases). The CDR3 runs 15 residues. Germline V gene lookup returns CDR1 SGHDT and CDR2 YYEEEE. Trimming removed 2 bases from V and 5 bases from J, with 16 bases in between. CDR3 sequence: CASSFYGTSVTEAFF. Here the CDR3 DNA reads TGTGCCAGCAGCTTCTACGGGACTTCCGTAACTGAAGCTTTCTTT.

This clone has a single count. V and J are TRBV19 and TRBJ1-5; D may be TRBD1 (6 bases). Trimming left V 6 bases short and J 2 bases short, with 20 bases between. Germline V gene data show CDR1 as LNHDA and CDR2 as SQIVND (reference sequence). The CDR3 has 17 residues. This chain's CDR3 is CASRGRGGEAGNQPQHF. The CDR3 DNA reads TGTGCCAGTAGAGGTAGGGGGGGCGAGGCGGGCAATCAGCCCCAGCATTTT.

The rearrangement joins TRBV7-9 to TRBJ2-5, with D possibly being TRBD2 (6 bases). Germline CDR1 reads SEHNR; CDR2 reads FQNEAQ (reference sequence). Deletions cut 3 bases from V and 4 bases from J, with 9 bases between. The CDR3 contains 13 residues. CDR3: CASSFWRGETQYF. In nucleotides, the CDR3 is TGTGCCAGCAGCTTCTGGCGGGGAGAGACCCAGTACTTC.

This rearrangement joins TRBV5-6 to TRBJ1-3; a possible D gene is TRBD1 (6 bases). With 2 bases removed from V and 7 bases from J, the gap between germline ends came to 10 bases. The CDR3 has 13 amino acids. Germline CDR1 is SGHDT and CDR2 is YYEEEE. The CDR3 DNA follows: TGTGCCAGCAGCTTCGGACAGTCTAACACCATATATTTT. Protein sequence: CASSFGQSNTIYF.

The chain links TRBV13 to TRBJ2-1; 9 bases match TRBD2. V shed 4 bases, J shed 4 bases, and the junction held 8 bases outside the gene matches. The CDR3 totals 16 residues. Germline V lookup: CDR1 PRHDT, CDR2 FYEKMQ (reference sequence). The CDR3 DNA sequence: TGTGCCAGCAGCTCCCGGGGACTAGCTGGTTACAATGAGCAGTTCTTC. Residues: CASSSRGLAGYNEQFF.

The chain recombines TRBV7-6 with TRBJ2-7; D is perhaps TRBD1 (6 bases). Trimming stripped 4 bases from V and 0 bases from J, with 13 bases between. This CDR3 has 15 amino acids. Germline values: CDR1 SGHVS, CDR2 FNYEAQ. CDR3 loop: CASSSLRTDSYEQYF. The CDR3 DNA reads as TGTGCCAGCAGCTCCCTTCGGACAGACTCCTACGAGCAGTACTTC.

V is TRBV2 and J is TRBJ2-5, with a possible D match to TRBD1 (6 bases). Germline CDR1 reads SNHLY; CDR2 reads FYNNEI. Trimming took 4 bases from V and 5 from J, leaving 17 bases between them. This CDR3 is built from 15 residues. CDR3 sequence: CASSGLGAVGETQYF. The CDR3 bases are TGTGCCAGCAGTGGCCTGGGGGCGGTTGGGGAGACCCAGTACTTC.

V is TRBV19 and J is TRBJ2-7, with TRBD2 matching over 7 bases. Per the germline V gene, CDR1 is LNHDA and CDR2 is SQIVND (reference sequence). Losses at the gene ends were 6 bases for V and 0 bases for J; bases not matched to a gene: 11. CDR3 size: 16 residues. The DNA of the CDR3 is TGTGCCAGTAGCACGCAGGAGCGGGGAGTCTCCTACGAGCAGTACTTC. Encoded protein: CASSTQERGVSYEQYF.

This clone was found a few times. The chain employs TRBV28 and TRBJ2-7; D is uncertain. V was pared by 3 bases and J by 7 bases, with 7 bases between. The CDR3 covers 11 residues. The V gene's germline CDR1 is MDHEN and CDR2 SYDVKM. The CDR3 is CASSLTWEQYF. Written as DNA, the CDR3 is TGTGCCAGCAGTTTGACATGGGAGCAGTACTTC.

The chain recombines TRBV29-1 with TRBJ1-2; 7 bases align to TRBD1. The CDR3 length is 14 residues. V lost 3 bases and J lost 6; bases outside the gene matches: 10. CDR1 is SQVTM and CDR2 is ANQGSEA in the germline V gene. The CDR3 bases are TGCAGCGTTGATACCACCGGACAGGCGGATGGCTACACCTTC. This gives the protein CSVDTTGQADGYTF.

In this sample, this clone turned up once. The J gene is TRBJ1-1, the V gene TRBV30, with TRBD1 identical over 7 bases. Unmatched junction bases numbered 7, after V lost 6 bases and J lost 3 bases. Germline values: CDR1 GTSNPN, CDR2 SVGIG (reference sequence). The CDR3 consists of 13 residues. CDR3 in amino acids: CACEGASDTEAFF. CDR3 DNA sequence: TGTGCCTGTGAGGGGGCCTCGGACACTGAAGCTTTCTTT.

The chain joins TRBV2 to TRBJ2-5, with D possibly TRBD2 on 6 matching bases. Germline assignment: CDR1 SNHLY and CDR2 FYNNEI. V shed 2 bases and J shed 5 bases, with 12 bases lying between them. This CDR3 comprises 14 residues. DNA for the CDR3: TGTGCCAGCAGTGAAACGGGACTTCTGGAGACCCAGTACTTC. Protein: CASSETGLLETQYF.

CDR3 DNA sequence: TGCAGAGACCGGGACATTCATCACTACGAGCAGTACTTC. This translates into CRDRDIHHYEQYF. The genes are TRBV29-1 and TRBJ2-7; D possibly corresponds to TRBD1 (6 bases). Germline lookup yields CDR1 SQVTM and CDR2 ANQGSEA. The CDR3 loop spans 13 amino acids.

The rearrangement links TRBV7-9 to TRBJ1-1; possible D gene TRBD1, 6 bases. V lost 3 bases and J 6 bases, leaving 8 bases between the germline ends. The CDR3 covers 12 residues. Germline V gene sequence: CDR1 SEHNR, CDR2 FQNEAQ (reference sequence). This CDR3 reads CASSFRQAEAFF. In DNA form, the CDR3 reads TGTGCCAGCAGCTTTCGACAGGCTGAAGCTTTCTTT.

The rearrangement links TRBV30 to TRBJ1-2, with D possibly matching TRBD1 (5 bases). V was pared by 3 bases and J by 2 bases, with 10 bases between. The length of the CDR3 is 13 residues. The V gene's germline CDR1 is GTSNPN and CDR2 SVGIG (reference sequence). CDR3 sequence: CAWSGDFNYGYTF. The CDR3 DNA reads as TGTGCCTGGAGCGGGGACTTCAACTATGGCTACACCTTC.

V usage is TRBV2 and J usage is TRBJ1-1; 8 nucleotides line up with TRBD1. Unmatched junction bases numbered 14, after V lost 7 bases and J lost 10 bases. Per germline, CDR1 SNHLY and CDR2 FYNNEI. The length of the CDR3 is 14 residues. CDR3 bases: TGTGCCAGCAACCAAGACAGGGGAAGAGGGAGAGCTTTCTTT. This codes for CASNQDRGRGRAFF.

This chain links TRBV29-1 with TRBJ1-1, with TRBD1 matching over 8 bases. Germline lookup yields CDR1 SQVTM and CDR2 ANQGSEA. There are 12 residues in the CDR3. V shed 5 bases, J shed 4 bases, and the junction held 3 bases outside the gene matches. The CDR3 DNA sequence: TGCAGCGTTAGACAGGGGACCACTGAAGCTTTCTTT. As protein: CSVRQGTTEAFF.